These 19 T cell receptor beta chains were sequenced from one sample in a study of neurological immune-mediated disorders. TCRdb processed the 5' RACE reads anew with MiXCR; each CDR3 protein has one entry. The table has 70,000 to 95,000 distinct CDR3 sequences, roughly 13% seen once. Time point meaning: longitudinal time-point 2. Sequenced sample: PBMCs. The source is a female donor with HTLV-1-associated myelopathy (HAM/TSP).

This clonotype came up many times. The chain couples TRBV18 to TRBJ2-7; TRBD1 matches at 12 bases. The length of the CDR3 is 16 residues. The V segment lost 1 base and the J segment 2 bases; nucleotides outside the gene matches: 3. CDR1 is KGHSH, CDR2 LQKENI, per germline. The CDR3 loop reads CASSPLGQGAAYEQYF. The CDR3, as DNA: TGTGCCAGCTCACCACTGGGACAGGGGGCTGCCTACGAGCAGTACTTC.

This clonotype has ten or more counts. The CDR3 protein is CASSLEGRVLEQYF. CDR3 in DNA: TGCGCCAGCAGCTTGGAGGGCAGGGTCCTAGAGCAGTACTTC. V gene TRBV5-1 combines with J gene TRBJ2-7; tentative D call: TRBD1 (5 bases). CDR1 and CDR2 (germline): SGHRS, YFSETQ. The CDR3 length is 14 residues. The V end lost 0 bases, the J end lost 7 bases, and 14 bases lay between the germline ends.

This clonotype appeared once. A read error is possible here, since a much larger clone lies one base away. The CDR3 sequence: CAGSVAAGTSTDTQYF. The DNA for the CDR3 is TGTGCCGGCAGCGTAGCGGCCGGGACTAGCACAGATACGCAGTATTTT. The gene calls are TRBV9 and TRBJ2-3; the D gene is possibly TRBD2 (6 bases). In germline, CDR1 is SGDLS, CDR2 YYNGEE. The CDR3 has 16 residues. Full variable domain (rest looked up from reference TRBV9 and TRBJ2-3): DSGVTQTPKHLITATGQRVTLRCSPRSGDLSVYWYQQSLDQGLQFLIQYYNGEERAKGNILERFSAQQFPDLHSELNLSSLELGDSALYFCAGSVAAGTSTDTQYFGPGTRLTVL.

This clonotype was found many times. This chain joins TRBV9 and TRBJ2-5; tentative D call: TRBD2 (5 bases). Trimming pared 4 bases from V and 2 bases from J, leaving 12 bases between. There are 14 residues in the CDR3. From germline, CDR1 is SGDLS and CDR2 YYNGEE. The CDR3 nucleotides are TGTGCCAGCAGCTCGCCAGCGGAACAAGAGACCCAGTACTTC. Residues: CASSSPAEQETQYF.

This clonotype was counted at least ten times. The DNA of the CDR3 is TGTGCCATCAGTGAGTCTATCCCAGGGGGCGCAGATACGCAGTATTTT. This translates into CAISESIPGGADTQYF. This rearrangement joins TRBV10-3 to TRBJ2-3; the match to TRBD1 covers 8 bases. The CDR3 spans 16 residues. V gave up 0 bases and J gave up 4 bases; unmatched junction bases: 6. Germline assignment: CDR1 ENHRY and CDR2 SYGVKD.

This clonotype has ten or more counts. The chain links TRBV7-9 to TRBJ2-6; D is ambiguous. Germline lookup yields CDR1 SEHNR and CDR2 FQNEAQ (reference sequence). The CDR3 is 15 residues long. The germline V and J ends were trimmed by 5 bases and 0 bases, with 8 bases remaining between them. CDR3 in DNA: TGTGCCAGCAGCGCTCACCTCTCTGGGGCCAACGTCCTGACTTTC. It codes for CASSAHLSGANVLTF.

Ten or more counts support this clonotype. The V and J genes are TRBV5-1 and TRBJ2-3; D tentatively fits TRBD1 or TRBD2 (6 bases each). CDR1 and CDR2 from the germline V gene are SGHRS and YFSETQ. The CDR3 runs 15 residues. The V end was cut by 4 bases, the J end by 2 bases, with 14 bases between. The DNA for the CDR3 is TGCGCCAGCAGCCGTCCGGGGGCTGCCACAGATACGCAGTATTTT. It translates to CASSRPGAATDTQYF.

The chain couples TRBV9 to TRBJ2-1, with 11 bases identical to TRBD2. This CDR3 is built from 15 residues. With 3 bases clipped from V and 10 bases from J, the junction kept 9 bases outside the gene matches. The V gene's germline CDR1 is SGDLS and CDR2 YYNGEE. For the CDR3, the DNA is TGTGCCAGCAGCGAAATAGCGGGGGGGCCTGAGGAGCAGTTCTTC. As protein: CASSEIAGGPEEQFF. Filled out from reference TRBV9 and TRBJ2-1, the complete variable domain reads DSGVTQTPKHLITATGQRVTLRCSPRSGDLSVYWYQQSLDQGLQFLIQYYNGEERAKGNILERFSAQQFPDLHSELNLSSLELGDSALYFCASSEIAGGPEEQFFGPGTRLTVL.

This clonotype was seen ten or more times. V usage is TRBV5-1 and J usage is TRBJ1-5; maybe TRBD1 (6 bases). The V gene lost 0 bases and the J gene lost 6 bases, with 10 bases spanning the gap. The CDR3 length is 14 residues. From germline, CDR1 is SGHRS and CDR2 YFSETQ. In nucleotides, the CDR3 is TGCGCCAGCAGCTTGGAACGGGGGCCTCAGCCCCAGCATTTT. Amino acids: CASSLERGPQPQHF.

This clonotype was observed at least ten times. This chain uses TRBV6-2 or TRBV6-3 with TRBJ1-6; D uncertain. The germline gives CDR1 MNHEY, CDR2 SVGEGT. V lost 7 bases, J lost 5 bases, and 9 bases lay in between. The CDR3 has 13 residues. The CDR3 protein is CASIDIDNSPLHF. The CDR3 DNA is TGTGCCAGCATCGACATAGATAATTCACCCCTCCACTTT.

This chain uses TRBV7-8 with TRBJ2-7; 7 bases align to TRBD1. This CDR3 is 13 amino acids long. V trimming: 2 bases; J trimming: 3 bases; junction bases outside the gene matches: 1. Germline CDR1 is SGHVS and CDR2 is FQNEAQ. The CDR3 is CASSLTGVYEQYF. CDR3 coding DNA: TGTGCCAGCAGCTTAACAGGGGTCTACGAGCAGTACTTC. Variable domain in full (rest from reference TRBV7-8 and TRBJ2-7): GAGVSQSPRYKVAKRGQDVALRCDPISGHVSLFWYQQALGQGPEFLTYFQNEAQLDKSGLPSDRFFAERPEGSVSTLKIQRTQQEDSAVYLCASSLTGVYEQYFGPGTRLTVT.

This clonotype showed up many times. The V call is TRBV27, the J call TRBJ2-3; TRBD1 is a possible D gene (5 bases). Germline CDR1 is MNHEY and CDR2 is SMNVEV (reference sequence). The CDR3 is 16 amino acids. The V end lost 2 bases, the J end lost 0 bases, and 12 bases lay between the germline ends. The CDR3 DNA is TGTGCCAGCAGTTTAGTTTCAGGGTACAGCACAGATACGCAGTATTTT. This codes for CASSLVSGYSTDTQYF.

This clonotype was seen many times. The rearrangement uses TRBV6-6 and TRBJ2-7; 12 bases are shared with TRBD2. J gave up 2 bases and V 2 bases, and 13 bases lay outside the gene matches. This CDR3 comprises 19 residues. CDR1 and CDR2 (germline): MNHNY, SVGAGI (reference sequence). In DNA form, the CDR3 reads TGTGCCAGCAGTTACCTACTCCCCCCAAGGACTAGCGGGGCCTACGAGCAGTACTTC. Amino acids: CASSYLLPPRTSGAYEQYF.

The sample holds many counts of this clonotype. The CDR3 loop is CASSPDMYTDTQYF. The CDR3 DNA follows: TGCGCCAGCAGCCCGGACATGTACACAGATACGCAGTATTTT. This chain links TRBV5-1 with TRBJ2-3; perhaps TRBD1 as D (5 bases). This CDR3 has 14 amino acids. Germline V gene data show CDR1 as SGHRS and CDR2 as YFSETQ. V was clipped by 4 bases and J by 2 bases, with 11 bases between them.

This clonotype was detected ten times or more. The chain combines TRBV14 with TRBJ2-2; 7 nucleotides match TRBD1. In germline, CDR1 is SGHDN, CDR2 FVKESK. The trim removed 4 bases at V and 5 bases at J, leaving 7 bases unmatched. This CDR3 spans 15 amino acids. CDR3 protein: CASSPPTGRTGELFF. For the CDR3, the DNA is TGTGCCAGCAGCCCCCCGACAGGGCGTACCGGGGAGCTGTTTTTT.

V gene TRBV20-1 combines with J gene TRBJ2-7; tentatively, D is TRBD1 (5 bases). CDR1 is DFQATT, CDR2 SNEGSKA, per germline (reference sequence). V was shortened by 2 bases and J by 4 bases, with 21 bases between the two germline ends. This CDR3 is 16 amino acids long. Written as DNA, the CDR3 is TGCAGTGCTAGAAGGGGATCAAAGGGTTCCAAGTACGAGCAGTACTTC. As protein: CSARRGSKGSKYEQYF.

This clonotype has at least ten counts. V gene TRBV12-3 or TRBV12-4 combines with J gene TRBJ2-2, with D possibly being TRBD1 or TRBD2 (5 bases each). Between the trimmed V and J ends, which lost 8 bases and 0 bases, there was a span of 7 bases. CDR3 size: 13 residues. This chain's CDR3 is CASGGTNTGELFF. For the CDR3, the DNA is TGTGCCAGCGGGGGAACGAACACCGGGGAGCTGTTTTTT.

This clonotype has at least ten counts. The chain couples TRBV7-9 to TRBJ1-1, with D maybe TRBD1 (5 bases). Germline values: CDR1 SEHNR, CDR2 FQNEAQ (reference sequence). V lost 7 bases to trimming and J lost 4 bases, with 13 bases between them. The CDR3 has 13 residues. CDR3 in DNA: TGTGCCAGCATCTCCGGGGGTAGCACTGAAGCTTTCTTT. The encoded protein is CASISGGSTEAFF.

This clonotype showed up just a few times. The V and J genes are TRBV5-1 and TRBJ2-7; no firm D call. Germline V gene sequence: CDR1 SGHRS, CDR2 YFSETQ. Trimming removed 0 bases at V and 6 bases at J, with 10 bases between. CDR3 size: 13 residues. The CDR3 bases are TGCGCCAGCAGCTTGGAAGGGCCGGGCGAGCAGTACTTC. As protein: CASSLEGPGEQYF.